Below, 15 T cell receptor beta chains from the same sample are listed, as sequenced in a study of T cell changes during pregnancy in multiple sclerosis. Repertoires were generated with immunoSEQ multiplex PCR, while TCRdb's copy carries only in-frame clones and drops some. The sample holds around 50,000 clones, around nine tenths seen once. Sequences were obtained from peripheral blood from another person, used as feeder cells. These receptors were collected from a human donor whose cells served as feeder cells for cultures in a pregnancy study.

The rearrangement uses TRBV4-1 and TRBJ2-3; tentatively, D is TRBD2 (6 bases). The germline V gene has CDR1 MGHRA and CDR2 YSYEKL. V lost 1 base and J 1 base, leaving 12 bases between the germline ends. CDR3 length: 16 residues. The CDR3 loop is CASSQAPTGGTDTQYF. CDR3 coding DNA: TGCGCCAGCAGCCAAGCCCCGACGGGGGGCACAGATACGCAGTATTTT.

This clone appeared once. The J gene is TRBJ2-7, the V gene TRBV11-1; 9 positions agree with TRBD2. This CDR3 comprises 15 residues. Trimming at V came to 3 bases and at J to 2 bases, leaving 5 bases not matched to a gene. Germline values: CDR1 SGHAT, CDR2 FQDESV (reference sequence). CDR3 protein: CASSFSSGRPYEQYF. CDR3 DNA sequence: TGTGCCAGCAGCTTTTCGAGCGGGAGGCCCTACGAGCAGTACTTC. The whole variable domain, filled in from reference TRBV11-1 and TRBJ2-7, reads EAEVAQSPRYKITEKSQAVAFWCDPISGHATLYWYRQILGQGPELLVQFQDESVVDDSQLPKDRFSAERLKGVDSTLKIQPAELGDSAMYLCASSFSSGRPYEQYFGPGTRLTVT.

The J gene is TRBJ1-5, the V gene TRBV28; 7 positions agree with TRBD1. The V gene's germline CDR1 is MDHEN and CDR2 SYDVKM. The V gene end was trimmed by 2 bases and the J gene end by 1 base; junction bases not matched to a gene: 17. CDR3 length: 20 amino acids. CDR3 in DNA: TGTGCCAGCAGTTTACCCTACCCCCCCCTGACAGGGAAAAGCAATCAGCCCCAGCATTTT. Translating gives CASSLPYPPLTGKSNQPQHF.

The CDR3 loop reads CATGPQNTGELFF. The CDR3 region has the DNA TGCGCCACGGGACCGCAGAACACCGGGGAGCTGTTTTTT. This chain links TRBV10-1 with TRBJ2-2; D possibly uses TRBD1 or TRBD2 (5 bases each). V shed 10 bases and J shed 1 base, with 10 bases lying between them. The CDR3 covers 13 residues. Germline CDR1 reads WNHNN; CDR2 reads SYGVQD (reference sequence).

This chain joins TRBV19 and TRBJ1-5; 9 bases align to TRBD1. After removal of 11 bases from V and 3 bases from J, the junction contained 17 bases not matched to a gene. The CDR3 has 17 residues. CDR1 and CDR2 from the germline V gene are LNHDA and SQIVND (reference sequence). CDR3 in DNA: TGTGCCTCGGGACCCGTTTCCGGGACAGGGAACAATCAGCCCCAGCATTTT. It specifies CASGPVSGTGNNQPQHF.

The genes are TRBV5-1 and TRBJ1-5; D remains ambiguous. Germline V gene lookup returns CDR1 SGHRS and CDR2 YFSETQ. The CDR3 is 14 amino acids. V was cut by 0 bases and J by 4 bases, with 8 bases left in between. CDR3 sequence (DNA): TGCGCCAGCAGCTTGGGACTGATAAATCAGCCCCAGCATTTT. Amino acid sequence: CASSLGLINQPQHF.

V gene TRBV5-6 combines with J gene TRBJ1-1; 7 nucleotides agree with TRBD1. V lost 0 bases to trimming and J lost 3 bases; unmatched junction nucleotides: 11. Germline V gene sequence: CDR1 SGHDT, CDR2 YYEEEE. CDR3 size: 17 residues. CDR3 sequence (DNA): TGTGCCAGCAGCTTGGGATATCGAGGGGGCGGTCACACTGAAGCTTTCTTT. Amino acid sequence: CASSLGYRGGGHTEAFF.

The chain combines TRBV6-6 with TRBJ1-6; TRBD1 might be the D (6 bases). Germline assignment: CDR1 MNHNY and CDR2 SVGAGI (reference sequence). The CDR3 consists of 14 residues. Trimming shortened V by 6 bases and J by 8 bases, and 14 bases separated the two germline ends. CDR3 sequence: CASSFGTFDSPLHF. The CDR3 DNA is TGTGCCAGCAGCTTTGGGACATTCGATTCACCCCTCCACTTT.

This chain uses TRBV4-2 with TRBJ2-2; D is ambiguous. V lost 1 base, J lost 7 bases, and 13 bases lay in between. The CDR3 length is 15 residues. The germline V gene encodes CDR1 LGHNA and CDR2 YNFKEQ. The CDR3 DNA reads TGTGCCAGCAGCCAAGTGGAAAGGGCGGTCGGGGAGCTGTTTTTT. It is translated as CASSQVERAVGELFF.

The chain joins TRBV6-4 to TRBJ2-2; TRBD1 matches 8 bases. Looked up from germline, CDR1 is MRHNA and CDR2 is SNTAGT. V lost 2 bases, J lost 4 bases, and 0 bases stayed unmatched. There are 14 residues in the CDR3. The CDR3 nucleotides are TGTGCCAGCAGTGACGGACAGGGCACCGGGGAGCTGTTTTTT. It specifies CASSDGQGTGELFF.

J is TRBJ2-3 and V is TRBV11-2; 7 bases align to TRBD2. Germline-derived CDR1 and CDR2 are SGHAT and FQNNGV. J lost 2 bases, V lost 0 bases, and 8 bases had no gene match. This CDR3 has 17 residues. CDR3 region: CASSLDGGTINTDTQYF. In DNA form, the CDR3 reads TGTGCCAGCAGCTTAGATGGAGGGACTATAAACACAGATACGCAGTATTTT.

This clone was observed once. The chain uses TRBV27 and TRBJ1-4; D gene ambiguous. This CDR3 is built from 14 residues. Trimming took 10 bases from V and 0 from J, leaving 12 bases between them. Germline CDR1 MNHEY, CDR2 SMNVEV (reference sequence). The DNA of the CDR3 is TGTGCCACCGGGAGGGCAGCAACTAATGAAAAACTGTTTTTT. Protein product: CATGRAATNEKLFF.

CDR3 nucleotides: TGCAGCGTTGTCCAGGACAGGGCGGGTGAGACCCAGTACTTC. Protein product: CSVVQDRAGETQYF. The chain combines TRBV29-1 with TRBJ2-5; 8 nucleotides agree with TRBD1. The CDR3 length is 14 residues. Germline lookup yields CDR1 SQVTM and CDR2 ANQGSEA. The trim removed 4 bases at V and 5 bases at J, leaving 9 bases unmatched.

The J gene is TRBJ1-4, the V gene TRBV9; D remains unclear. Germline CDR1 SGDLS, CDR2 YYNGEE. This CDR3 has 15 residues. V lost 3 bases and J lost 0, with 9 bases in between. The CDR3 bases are TGTGCCAGCAGCGAGGGAGGGACAACTAATGAAAAACTGTTTTTT. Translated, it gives CASSEGGTTNEKLFF.

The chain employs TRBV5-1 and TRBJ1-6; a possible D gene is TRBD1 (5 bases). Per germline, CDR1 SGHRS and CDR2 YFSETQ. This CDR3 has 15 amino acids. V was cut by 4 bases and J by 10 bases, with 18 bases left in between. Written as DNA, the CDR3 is TGCGCCAGCAGCCGCTGGGGCTCCCTAGACTCACCCCTCCACTTT. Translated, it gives CASSRWGSLDSPLHF.